This T cell receptor beta chain originates from a study of blood T cell repertoires in COVID-19. Only in-frame clones appear in the TCRdb table, and some are missing; sequencing was by immunoSEQ multiplex PCR. The sample has 60,000 to 85,000 clones; under 85% are singletons. The CDR3 runs to 13 residues. Germline assignment: CDR1 SGHNT and CDR2 YYREEE (reference sequence). V was trimmed by 0 bases and J by 5 bases, leaving 8 bases between them. A single count supports this clone. This receptor was obtained from a man between 70 and 80 years old with acute or convalescent COVID-19. Sequenced input: peripheral blood. V gene TRBV5-4 combines with J gene TRBJ1-1; no reliable D call. This CDR3 reads CASSLAEATEAFF. For the CDR3, the DNA is TGTGCCAGCAGCTTGGCCGAGGCAACTGAAGCTTTCTTT. Complete variable domain (other parts from reference TRBV5-4 and TRBJ1-1): ETGVTQSPTHLIKTRGQQVTLRCSSQSGHNTVSWYQQALGQGPQFIFQYYREEENGRGNFPPRFSGLQFPNYSSELNVNALELDDSALYLCASSLAEATEAFFGQGTRLTVV.